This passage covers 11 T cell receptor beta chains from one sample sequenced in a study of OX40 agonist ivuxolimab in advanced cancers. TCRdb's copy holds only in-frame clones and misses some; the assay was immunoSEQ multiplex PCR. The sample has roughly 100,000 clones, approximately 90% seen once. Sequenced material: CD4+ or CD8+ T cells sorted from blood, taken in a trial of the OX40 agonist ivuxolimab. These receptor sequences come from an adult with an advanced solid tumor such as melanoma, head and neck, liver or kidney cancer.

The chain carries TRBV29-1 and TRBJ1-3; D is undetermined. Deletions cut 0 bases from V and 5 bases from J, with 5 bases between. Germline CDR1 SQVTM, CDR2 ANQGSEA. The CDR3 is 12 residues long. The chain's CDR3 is CSVEEHRNTIYF. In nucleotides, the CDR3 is TGCAGCGTTGAAGAACACCGAAACACCATATATTTT.

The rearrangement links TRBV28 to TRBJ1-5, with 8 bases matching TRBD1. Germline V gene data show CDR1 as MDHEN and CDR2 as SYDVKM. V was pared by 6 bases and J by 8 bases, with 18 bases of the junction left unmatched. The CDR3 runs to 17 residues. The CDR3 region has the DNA TGTGCCAGCAGCCAAAAGGCAGGGGGCCGGTTCGTGGAGCCCCAGCATTTT. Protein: CASSQKAGGRFVEPQHF.

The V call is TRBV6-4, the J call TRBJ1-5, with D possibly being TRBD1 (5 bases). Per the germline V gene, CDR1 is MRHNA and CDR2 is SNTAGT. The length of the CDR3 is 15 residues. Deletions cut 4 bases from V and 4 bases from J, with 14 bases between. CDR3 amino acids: CASSGQGPMNQPQHF. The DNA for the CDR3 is TGTGCCAGCAGTGGCCAGGGACCGATGAATCAGCCCCAGCATTTT.

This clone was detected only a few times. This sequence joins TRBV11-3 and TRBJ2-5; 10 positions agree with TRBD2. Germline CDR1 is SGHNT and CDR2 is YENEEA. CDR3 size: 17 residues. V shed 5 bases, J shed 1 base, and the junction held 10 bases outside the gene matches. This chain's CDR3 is CASSQGWSSGGQETQYF. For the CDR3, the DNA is TGTGCCAGCAGCCAGGGCTGGTCTAGCGGGGGCCAAGAGACCCAGTACTTC.

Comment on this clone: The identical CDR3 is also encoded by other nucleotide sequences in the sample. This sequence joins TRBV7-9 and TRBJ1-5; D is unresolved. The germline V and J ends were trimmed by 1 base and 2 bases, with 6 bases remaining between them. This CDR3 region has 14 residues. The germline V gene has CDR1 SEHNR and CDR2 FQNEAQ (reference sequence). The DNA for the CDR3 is TGTGCCAGCAGCTTAGGTACAGGCAATCAGCCCCAGCATTTT. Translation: CASSLGTGNQPQHF.

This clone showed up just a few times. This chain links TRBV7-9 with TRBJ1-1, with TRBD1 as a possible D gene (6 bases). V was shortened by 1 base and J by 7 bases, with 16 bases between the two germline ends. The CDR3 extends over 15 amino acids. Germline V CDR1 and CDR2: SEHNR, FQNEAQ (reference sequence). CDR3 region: CASSLDVTGQDEAFF. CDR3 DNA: TGTGCCAGCAGCTTAGACGTAACAGGGCAAGATGAAGCTTTCTTT.

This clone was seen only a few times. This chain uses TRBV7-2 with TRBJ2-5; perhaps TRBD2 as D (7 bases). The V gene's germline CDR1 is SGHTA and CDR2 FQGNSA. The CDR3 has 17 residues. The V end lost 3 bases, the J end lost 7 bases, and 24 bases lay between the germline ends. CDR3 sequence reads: CASSFEYGGPPRLTQYF. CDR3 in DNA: TGTGCCAGCAGCTTCGAATACGGGGGGCCCCCCCGTTTGACCCAGTACTTC.

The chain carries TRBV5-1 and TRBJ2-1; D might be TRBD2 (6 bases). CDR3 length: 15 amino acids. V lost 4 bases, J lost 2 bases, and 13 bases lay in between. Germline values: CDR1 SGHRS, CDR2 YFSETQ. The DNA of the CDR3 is TGCGCCAGCAGCGTAGCCGGGGGAGCCTACAATGAGCAGTTCTTC. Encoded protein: CASSVAGGAYNEQFF.

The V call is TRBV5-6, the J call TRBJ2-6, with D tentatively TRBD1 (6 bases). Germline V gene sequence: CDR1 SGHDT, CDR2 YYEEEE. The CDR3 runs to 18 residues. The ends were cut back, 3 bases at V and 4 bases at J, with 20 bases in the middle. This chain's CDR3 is CASSWGSQGNPGANVLTF. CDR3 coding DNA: TGTGCCAGCAGCTGGGGGAGTCAGGGGAATCCAGGGGCCAACGTCCTGACTTTC.

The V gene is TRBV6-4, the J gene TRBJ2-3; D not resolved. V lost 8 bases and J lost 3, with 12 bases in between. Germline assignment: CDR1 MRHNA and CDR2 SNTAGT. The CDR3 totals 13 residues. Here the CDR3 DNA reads TGTGCCAGCTCCCTCCAAGGAACAGATACGCAGTATTTT. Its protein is CASSLQGTDTQYF.

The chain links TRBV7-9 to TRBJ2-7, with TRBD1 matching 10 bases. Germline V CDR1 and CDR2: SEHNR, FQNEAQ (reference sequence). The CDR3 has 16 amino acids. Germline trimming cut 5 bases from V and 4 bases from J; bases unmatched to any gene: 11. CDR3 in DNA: TGTGCCAGCAGCCTCGATAGAGGACAGGGGGTTTACGAGCAGTACTTC. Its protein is CASSLDRGQGVYEQYF.